The clone carrying this T cell receptor beta chain has a count of ten or more. Its antigen remains unknown. This entry is derived from a study of neurological immune-mediated disorders. Study outcomes and limitations: TCR clonal expansion peaked in HTLV-1-associated myelopathy patients and was lowest in multiple sclerosis patients. Sharing of CDR3 amino acid sequences among expanded clones across subjects was absent, suggesting private repertoires in all groups.

Time point in this sample: longitudinal time-point 1 (baseline). Unsorted libraries came from 2 million PBMCs stored at -80 °C. The length of the CDR3 is 19 residues. After removal of 4 bases from V and 1 base from J, the junction contained 15 bases not matched to a gene. The method for making cDNA was 5'RACE, and it used 10-nucleotide random UMIs. TCRdb ran MiXCR on the 5' RACE reads and lists one entry per CDR3 protein. The sample has fewer than 55,000 distinct CDR3 sequences, about 9.1% seen once. Input material: PBMCs. This receptor was identified in a woman in her thirties or forties in good health. V is TRBV12-3 or TRBV12-4 and J is TRBJ2-3; the match to TRBD2 covers 9 bases. The CDR3 here is CASSYGQREASGGTDTQYF. CDR3 nucleotide sequence: TGTGCCAGCAGTTACGGCCAGCGGGAGGCCTCGGGGGGCACAGATACGCAGTATTTT.